This entry is about one T cell receptor beta chain. Its antigen is as yet unknown. Assay used: immunoSEQ multiplex PCR; TCRdb lists only in-frame clones, some missing. The sample lists about 130,000 clones, less than 95% occurring once. This sample is part of a study of T cell responses to AZD1222 COVID-19 vaccine. General study points: Seropositivity was recorded at baseline in only a handful of AZD1222 recipients.

The ends lost 4 bases at V and 4 bases at J; junction bases unmatched: 2. Germline assignment: CDR1 SGHRS and CDR2 YFSETQ. The CDR3 spans 14 residues. The sample was peripheral blood, taken on day 0 of MenACWY control vaccination. The receptor comes from an adult in good health. The gene calls are TRBV5-1 and TRBJ1-6; 7 nucleotides align to TRBD1. Here the CDR3 reads CASSGDSYNSPLHF. The DNA of the CDR3 is TGCGCCAGCAGCGGGGACAGTTATAATTCACCCCTCCACTTT.